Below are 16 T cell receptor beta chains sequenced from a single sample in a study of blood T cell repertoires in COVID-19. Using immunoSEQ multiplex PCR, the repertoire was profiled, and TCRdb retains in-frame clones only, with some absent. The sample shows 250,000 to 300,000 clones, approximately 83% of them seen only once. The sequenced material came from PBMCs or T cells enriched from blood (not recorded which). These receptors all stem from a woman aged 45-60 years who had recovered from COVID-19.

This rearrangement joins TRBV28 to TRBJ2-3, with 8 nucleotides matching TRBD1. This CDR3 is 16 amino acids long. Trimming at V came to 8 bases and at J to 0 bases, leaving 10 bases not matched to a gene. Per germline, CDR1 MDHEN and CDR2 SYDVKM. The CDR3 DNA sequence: TGTGCCAGCCGATTGAGGGGACAGGTTAGCACAGATACGCAGTATTTT. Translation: CASRLRGQVSTDTQYF.

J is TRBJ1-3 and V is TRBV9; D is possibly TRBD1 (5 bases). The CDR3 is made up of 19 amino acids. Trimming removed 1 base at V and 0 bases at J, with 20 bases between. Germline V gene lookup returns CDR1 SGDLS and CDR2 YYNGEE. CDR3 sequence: CASSVRGGGESVSGNTIYF. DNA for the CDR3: TGTGCCAGCAGCGTAAGGGGAGGAGGGGAGAGCGTCTCTGGAAACACCATATATTTT. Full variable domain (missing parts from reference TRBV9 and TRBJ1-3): DSGVTQTPKHLITATGQRVTLRCSPRSGDLSVYWYQQSLDQGLQFLIQYYNGEERAKGNILERFSAQQFPDLHSELNLSSLELGDSALYFCASSVRGGGESVSGNTIYFGEGSWLTVV.

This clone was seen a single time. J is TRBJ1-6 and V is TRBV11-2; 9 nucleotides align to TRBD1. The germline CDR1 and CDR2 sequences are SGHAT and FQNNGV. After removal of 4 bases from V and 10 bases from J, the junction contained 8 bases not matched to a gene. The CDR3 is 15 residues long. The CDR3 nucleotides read TGTGCCAGCAGCTCTGGACAGGGGCAGAGGTCACCCCTCCACTTT. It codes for CASSSGQGQRSPLHF.

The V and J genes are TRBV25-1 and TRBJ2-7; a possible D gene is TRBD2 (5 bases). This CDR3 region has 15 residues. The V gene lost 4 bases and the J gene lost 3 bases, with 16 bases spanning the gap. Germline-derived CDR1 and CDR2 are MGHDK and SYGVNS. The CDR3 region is CASSARGGPDYEQYF. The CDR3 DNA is TGTGCCAGCAGTGCGCGTGGAGGTCCCGACTACGAGCAGTACTTC.

CDR3 bases: TGTGCCAGCAGGGGGGACACGAACACTGAAGCTTTCTTT. Translating it yields CASRGDTNTEAFF. This chain joins TRBV2 and TRBJ1-1; the D gene is possibly TRBD1 (6 bases). Germline V lookup: CDR1 SNHLY, CDR2 FYNNEI. V was pared by 6 bases and J by 1 base, with 9 bases between. The CDR3 has 13 amino acids.

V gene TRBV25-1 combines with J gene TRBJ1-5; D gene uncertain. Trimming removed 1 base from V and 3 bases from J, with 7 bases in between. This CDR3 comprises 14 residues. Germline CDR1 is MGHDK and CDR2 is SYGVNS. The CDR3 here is CASSELQFNQPQHF. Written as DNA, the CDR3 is TGTGCCAGCAGTGAATTACAGTTCAATCAGCCCCAGCATTTT.

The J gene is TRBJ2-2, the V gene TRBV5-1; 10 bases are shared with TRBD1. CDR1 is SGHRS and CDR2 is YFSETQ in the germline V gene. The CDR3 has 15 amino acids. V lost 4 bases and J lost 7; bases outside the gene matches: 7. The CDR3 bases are TGCGCCAGCAGCCCGGGACAGGGGTTTGGCGGGGAGCTGTTTTTT. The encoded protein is CASSPGQGFGGELFF. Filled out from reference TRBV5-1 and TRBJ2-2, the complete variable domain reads KAGVTQTPRYLIKTRGQQVTLSCSPISGHRSVSWYQQTPGQGLQFLFEYFSETQRNKGNFPGRFSGRQFSNSRSEMNVSTLELGDSALYLCASSPGQGFGGELFFGEGSRLTVL.

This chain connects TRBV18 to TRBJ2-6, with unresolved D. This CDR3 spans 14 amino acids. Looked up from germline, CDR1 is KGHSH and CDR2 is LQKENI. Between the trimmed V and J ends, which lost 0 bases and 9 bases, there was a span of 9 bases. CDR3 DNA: TGTGCCAGCTCACCACCAGCAGGCCTCAACGTCCTGACTTTC. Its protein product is CASSPPAGLNVLTF.

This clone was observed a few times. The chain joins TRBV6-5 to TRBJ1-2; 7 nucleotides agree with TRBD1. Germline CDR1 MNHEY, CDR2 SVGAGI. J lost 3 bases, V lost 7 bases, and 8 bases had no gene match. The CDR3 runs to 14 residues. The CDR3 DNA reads TGTGCCAGCAATCGGGACAGAGGAGACTATGGCTACACCTTC. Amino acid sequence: CASNRDRGDYGYTF.

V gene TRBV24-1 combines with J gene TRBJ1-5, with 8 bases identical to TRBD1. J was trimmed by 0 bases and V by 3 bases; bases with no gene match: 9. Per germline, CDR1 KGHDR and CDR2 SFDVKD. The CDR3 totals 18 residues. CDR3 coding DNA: TGTGCCACCAGTGATCATTCGACAGGGGTCTATAGCAATCAGCCCCAGCATTTT. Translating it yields CATSDHSTGVYSNQPQHF.

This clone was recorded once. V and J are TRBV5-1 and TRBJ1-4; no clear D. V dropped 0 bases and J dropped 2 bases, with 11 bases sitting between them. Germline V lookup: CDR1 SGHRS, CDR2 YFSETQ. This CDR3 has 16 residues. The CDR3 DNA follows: TGCGCCAGCAGCTTGGCCCCGGGGTTGACTAATGAAAAACTGTTTTTT. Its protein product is CASSLAPGLTNEKLFF. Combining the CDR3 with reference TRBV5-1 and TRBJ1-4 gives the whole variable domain KAGVTQTPRYLIKTRGQQVTLSCSPISGHRSVSWYQQTPGQGLQFLFEYFSETQRNKGNFPGRFSGRQFSNSRSEMNVSTLELGDSALYLCASSLAPGLTNEKLFFGSGTQLSVL.

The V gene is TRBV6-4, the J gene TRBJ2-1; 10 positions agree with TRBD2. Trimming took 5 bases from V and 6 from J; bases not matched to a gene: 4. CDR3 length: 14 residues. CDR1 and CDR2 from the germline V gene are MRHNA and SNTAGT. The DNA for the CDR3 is TGTGCCAGCAGTTCTAGCGGGAGAATCAATGAGCAGTTCTTC. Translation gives CASSSSGRINEQFF.

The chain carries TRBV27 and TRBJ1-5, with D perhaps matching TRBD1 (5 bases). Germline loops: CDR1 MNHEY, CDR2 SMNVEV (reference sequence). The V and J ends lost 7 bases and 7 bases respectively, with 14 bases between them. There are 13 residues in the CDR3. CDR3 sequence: CASTSSGGQPQHF. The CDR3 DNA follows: TGTGCCAGCACCTCATCGGGGGGGCAGCCCCAGCATTTT.

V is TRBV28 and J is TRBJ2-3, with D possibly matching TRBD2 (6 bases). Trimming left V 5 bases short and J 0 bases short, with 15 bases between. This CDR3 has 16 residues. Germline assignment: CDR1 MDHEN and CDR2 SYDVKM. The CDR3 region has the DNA TGTGCCAGCAGTCTCCTTAGCGGTAAAAGCACAGATACGCAGTATTTT. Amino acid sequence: CASSLLSGKSTDTQYF.

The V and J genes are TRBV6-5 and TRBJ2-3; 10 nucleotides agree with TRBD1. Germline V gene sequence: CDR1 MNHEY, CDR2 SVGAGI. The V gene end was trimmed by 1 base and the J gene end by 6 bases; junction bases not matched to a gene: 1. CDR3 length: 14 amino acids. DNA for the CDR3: TGTGCCAGCAGTTACTTGGACAGGGGGGATACGCAGTATTTT. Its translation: CASSYLDRGDTQYF.

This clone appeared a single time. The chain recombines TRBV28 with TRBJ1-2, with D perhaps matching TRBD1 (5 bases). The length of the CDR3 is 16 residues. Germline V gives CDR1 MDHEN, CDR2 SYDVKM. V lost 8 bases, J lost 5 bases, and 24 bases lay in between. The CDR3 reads CASQEFGVGGFYGYTF. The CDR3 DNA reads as TGTGCCAGCCAAGAATTTGGGGTGGGGGGTTTTTATGGCTACACCTTC.